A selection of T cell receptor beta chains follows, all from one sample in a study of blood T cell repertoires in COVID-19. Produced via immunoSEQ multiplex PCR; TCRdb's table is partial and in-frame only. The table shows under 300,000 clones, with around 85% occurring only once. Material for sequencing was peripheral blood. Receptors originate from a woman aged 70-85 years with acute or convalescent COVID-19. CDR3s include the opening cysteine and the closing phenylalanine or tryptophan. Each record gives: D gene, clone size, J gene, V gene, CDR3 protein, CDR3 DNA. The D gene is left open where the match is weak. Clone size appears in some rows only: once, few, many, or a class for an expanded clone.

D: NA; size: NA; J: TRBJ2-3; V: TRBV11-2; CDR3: CASSLDRGNTDTQYF; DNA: TGTGCCAGCAGCTTAGATAGGGGCAACACAGATACGCAGTATTTT
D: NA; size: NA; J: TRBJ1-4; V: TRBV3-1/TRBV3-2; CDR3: CASSRGPENEKLFF; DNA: TGTGCCAGCAGCCGAGGGCCAGAGAATGAAAAACTGTTTTTT
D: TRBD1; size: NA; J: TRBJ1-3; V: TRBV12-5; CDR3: CASGTWTGRTGNTIYF; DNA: TGTGCTAGTGGTACCTGGACAGGCAGGACTGGAAACACCATATATTTT
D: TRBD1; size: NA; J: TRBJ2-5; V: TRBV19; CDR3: CASSLGGQGRETQYF; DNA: TGTGCCAGTAGCCTCGGGGGACAGGGGAGAGAGACCCAGTACTTC
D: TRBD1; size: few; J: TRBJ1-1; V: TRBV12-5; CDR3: CASEKGQGAFF; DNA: TGTGCTAGTGAGAAAGGACAGGGAGCTTTCTTT
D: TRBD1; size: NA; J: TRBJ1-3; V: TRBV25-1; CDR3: CASSDPKQGAGNTIYF; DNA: TGTGCCAGCAGTGACCCCAAACAGGGGGCTGGAAACACCATATATTTT
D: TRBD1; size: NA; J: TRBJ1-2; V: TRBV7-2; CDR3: CASSFRSGGFGYTF; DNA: TGTGCCAGCAGCTTTCGGTCAGGGGGCTTTGGCTACACCTTC
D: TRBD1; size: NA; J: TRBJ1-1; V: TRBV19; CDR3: CASRGPGQPNTEAFF; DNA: TGTGCCAGTAGGGGGCCGGGACAGCCGAACACTGAAGCTTTCTTT
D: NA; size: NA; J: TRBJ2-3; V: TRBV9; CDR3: CASSGGQTTDTQYF; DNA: TGTGCCAGCAGCGGAGGACAGACTACAGATACGCAGTATTTT
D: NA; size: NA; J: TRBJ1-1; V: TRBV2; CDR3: CASRVTATADFF; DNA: TGTGCCAGCAGGGTGACAGCGACCGCGGATTTTTTT
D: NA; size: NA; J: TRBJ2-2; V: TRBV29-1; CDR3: CSAQLEAGELFF; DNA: TGCAGCGCTCAGTTAGAGGCCGGGGAGCTGTTTTTT
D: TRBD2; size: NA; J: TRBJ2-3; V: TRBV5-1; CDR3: CARRGGARGAVDTQYF; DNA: TGCGCCCGCCGCGGGGGGGCGCGGGGGGCCGTAGATACGCAGTATTTT
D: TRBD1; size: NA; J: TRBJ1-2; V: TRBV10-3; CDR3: CAISRQGAQHGYTF; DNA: TGTGCCATCAGTAGACAGGGGGCCCAGCATGGCTACACCTTC
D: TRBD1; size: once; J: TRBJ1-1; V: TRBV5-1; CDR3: CASSLGTGRRTEAFF; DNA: TGCGCCAGCAGCTTGGGGACAGGACGAAGGACTGAAGCTTTCTTT
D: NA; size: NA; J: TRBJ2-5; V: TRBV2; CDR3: CASSLSGAQQETQYF; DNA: TGTGCCAGCAGCCTATCAGGGGCGCAACAAGAGACCCAGTACTTC
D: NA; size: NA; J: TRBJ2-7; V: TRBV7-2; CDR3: CASSQGGSYEQYF; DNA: TGTGCCAGCAGTCAGGGGGGTTCCTACGAGCAGTACTTC
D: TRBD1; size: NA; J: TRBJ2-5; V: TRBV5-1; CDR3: CASSPWDRAGETQYF; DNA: TGCGCCAGCAGCCCATGGGACAGGGCCGGAGAGACCCAGTACTTC
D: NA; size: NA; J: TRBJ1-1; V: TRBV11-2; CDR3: CASSLDLARASSF; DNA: TGTGCCAGCAGCTTAGATCTAGCAAGGGCGTCGTCCTTT